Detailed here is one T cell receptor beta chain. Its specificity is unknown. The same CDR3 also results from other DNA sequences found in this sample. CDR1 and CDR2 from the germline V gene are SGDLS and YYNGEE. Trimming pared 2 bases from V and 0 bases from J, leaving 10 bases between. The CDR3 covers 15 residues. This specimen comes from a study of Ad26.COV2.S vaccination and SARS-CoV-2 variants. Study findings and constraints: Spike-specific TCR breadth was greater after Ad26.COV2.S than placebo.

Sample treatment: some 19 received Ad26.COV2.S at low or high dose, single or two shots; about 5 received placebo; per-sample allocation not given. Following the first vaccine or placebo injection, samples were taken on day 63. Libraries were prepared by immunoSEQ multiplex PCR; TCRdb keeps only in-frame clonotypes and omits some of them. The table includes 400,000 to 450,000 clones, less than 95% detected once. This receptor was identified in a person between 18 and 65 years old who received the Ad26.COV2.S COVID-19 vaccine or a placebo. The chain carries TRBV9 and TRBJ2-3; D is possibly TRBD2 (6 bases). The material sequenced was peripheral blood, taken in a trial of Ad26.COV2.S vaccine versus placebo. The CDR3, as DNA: TGTGCCAGCAGCGTCTCCGGGACTAGCACAGATACGCAGTATTTT. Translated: CASSVSGTSTDTQYF.